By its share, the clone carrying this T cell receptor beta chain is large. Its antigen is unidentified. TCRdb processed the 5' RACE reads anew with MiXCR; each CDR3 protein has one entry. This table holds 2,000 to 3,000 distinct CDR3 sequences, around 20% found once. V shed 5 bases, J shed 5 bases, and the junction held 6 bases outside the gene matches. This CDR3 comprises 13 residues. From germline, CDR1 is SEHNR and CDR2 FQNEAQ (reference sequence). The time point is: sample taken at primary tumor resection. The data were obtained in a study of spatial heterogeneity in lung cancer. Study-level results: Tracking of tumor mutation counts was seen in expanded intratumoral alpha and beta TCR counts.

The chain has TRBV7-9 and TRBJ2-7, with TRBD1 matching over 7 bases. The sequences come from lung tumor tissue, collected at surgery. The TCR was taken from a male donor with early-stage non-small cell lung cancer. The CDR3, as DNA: TGTGCCAGCAGCCCGCAGACAGGGCACGAGCAGTACTTC. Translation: CASSPQTGHEQYF.